These 20 T cell receptor beta chains were sequenced from one sample in a study of T cells in Graves' hyperthyroidism and ophthalmopathy (dated by TCRdb to about 2019). Preparation of the library involved multiplex PCR. The sequencer listed for this sample is Illumina HiSeq 2000. Amplification of TCR beta CDR3 regions was carried out from RNA transcripts. The first round of RT-PCR for the TCR CDR3 was performed with the HTBI primer set and the Qiagen OneStep RT-PCR kit. TCRdb reran the public reads through fastp at Q25 and MiXCR, keeping productive beta chains. Every distinct CDR3 protein forms one entry, paired with its most common genes and DNA. This sample has around 600,000 distinct CDR3 sequences in its table, and approximately 15% of those were observed once. The leading ten clones occupy less than 9% of the sample. The sample comprised blood. The receptors come from a woman aged 18-30 years with Graves' ophthalmopathy.

This clonotype was counted at least ten times. The rearrangement joins TRBV27 to TRBJ1-6; D might be TRBD1 (5 bases). The germline V gene encodes CDR1 MNHEY and CDR2 SMNVEV (reference sequence). Deletions cut 8 bases from V and 1 base from J, with 18 bases between. The CDR3 extends over 17 amino acids. CDR3 residues: CASGAWGERSYNSPLHF. For the CDR3, the DNA is TGTGCCAGCGGAGCCTGGGGGGAACGATCCTATAATTCACCCCTCCACTTT.

At least ten counts were recorded for this clonotype. The gene calls are TRBV29-1 and TRBJ1-4, with TRBD1 identical over 7 bases. The germline V gene encodes CDR1 SQVTM and CDR2 ANQGSEA. With V trimmed by 4 bases and J by 6 bases, 8 bases remained unmatched. CDR3 size: 14 residues. The CDR3 sequence: CSVADRVSYEKLFF. The CDR3 DNA reads as TGCAGCGTTGCTGACAGGGTCTCGTATGAAAAACTGTTTTTT.

This clonotype was counted ten times or more. The DNA of the CDR3 is TGCAGTGCTAGAGACTCCCAGTGGGAGACCCAGTACTTC. This sequence encodes CSARDSQWETQYF. The chain uses TRBV20-1 and TRBJ2-5, with D uncertain. CDR3 length: 13 amino acids. Germline V gene sequence: CDR1 DFQATT, CDR2 SNEGSKA (reference sequence). V was pared by 0 bases and J by 5 bases, with 10 bases between.

This clonotype has a handful of counts. The chain couples TRBV11-3 to TRBJ2-7; D is undetermined. Trimming removed 4 bases from V and 3 bases from J, with 7 bases in between. Germline assignment: CDR1 SGHNT and CDR2 YENEEA. The CDR3 totals 12 residues. CDR3 nucleotides: TGTGCCAGCAGCTGTGGGTGCTACGAGCAGTACTTC. Its protein product is CASSCGCYEQYF.

This clonotype was seen more than once but under ten times. This chain links TRBV11-3 with TRBJ2-7; 15 nucleotides match TRBD2. Germline CDR1 and CDR2: SGHNT and YENEEA. V gave up 4 bases and J gave up 3 bases; unmatched junction bases: 4. CDR3 length equals 16 residues. CDR3 in DNA: TGTGCCAGCAGCTCGCGGACTAGCGGGAGGGTCTACGAGCAGTACTTC. Its protein product is CASSSRTSGRVYEQYF.

The gene calls are TRBV6-2 or TRBV6-3 and TRBJ1-4, with D maybe TRBD1 (5 bases). Germline CDR1 is MNHEY and CDR2 is SVGEGT. The CDR3 extends over 16 amino acids. Trimming removed 4 bases at V and 0 bases at J, with 12 bases between. The chain's CDR3 is CASSSGWGATNEKLFF. DNA for the CDR3: TGTGCCAGCAGTTCGGGGTGGGGCGCAACTAATGAAAAACTGTTTTTT.

Concerning this clonotype itself: This clone may be a read error of a much larger clone one base away. This chain joins TRBV27 and TRBJ1-2; a weak D match, TRBD1 (6 bases). V was shortened by 4 bases and J by 3 bases, with 15 bases between the two germline ends. Germline V gene sequence: CDR1 MNHEY, CDR2 SMNVEV (reference sequence). The CDR3 is made up of 15 amino acids. This CDR3 reads CASSWRGDQDYGYTF. The DNA of the CDR3 is TGTGCCAGCAGTTGGAGGGGGGACCAGGACTATGGCTACACCTTC.

In the case of this clonotype: Mismatch with germline at one junction end may stem from a read error. This chain links TRBV7-7 with TRBJ2-1, with TRBD2 matching 7 bases. Germline CDR1 SSHAT, CDR2 FNYEAQ (reference sequence). This CDR3 has 14 residues. CDR3 in amino acids: CASKGGAHYNEQFF. CDR3 DNA sequence: TGTGCTAGCAAGGGAGGGGCTCATTACAATGAGCAGTTCTTC. Complete variable domain (other parts from reference TRBV7-7 and TRBJ2-1): GAGVSQSPRYKVTKRGQDVTLRCDPISSHATLYWYQQALGQGPEFLTYFNYEAQPDKSGLPSDRFSAERPEGSISTLTIQRTEQRDSAMYRCASKGGAHYNEQFFGPGTRLTVL.

The sample holds a few counts of this clonotype. The chain couples TRBV27 to TRBJ2-3; TRBD1 matches 7 bases. Germline V CDR1 and CDR2: MNHEY, SMNVEV (reference sequence). This CDR3 spans 15 amino acids. After removal of 4 bases from V and 6 bases from J, the junction contained 10 bases not matched to a gene. CDR3 sequence: CASSSETGRRDTQYF. The CDR3 bases are TGTGCCAGCAGTTCCGAGACAGGGCGGAGGGATACGCAGTATTTT.

This clonotype was seen many times. The rearrangement uses TRBV7-9 and TRBJ1-2; no clear D. The germline gives CDR1 SEHNR, CDR2 FQNEAQ (reference sequence). Trimming cost V 1 base and J 4 bases, with 4 bases left between them. This CDR3 has 12 amino acids. The CDR3 loop is CASSLDPYGYTF. The CDR3 region has the DNA TGTGCCAGCAGCTTAGATCCCTATGGCTACACCTTC.

This clonotype appeared many times. J is TRBJ2-3 and V is TRBV13, with D tentatively TRBD2 (5 bases). V was cut by 3 bases and J by 4 bases, with 11 bases left in between. This CDR3 is 14 amino acids long. Germline lookup yields CDR1 PRHDT and CDR2 FYEKMQ (reference sequence). CDR3 DNA: TGTGCCAGCAGCTTCAAACTAGGATCAGATACGCAGTATTTT. This codes for CASSFKLGSDTQYF.

This clonotype appeared many times. This chain uses TRBV7-8 with TRBJ1-5, with D possibly matching TRBD1 (5 bases). The CDR3 loop spans 17 amino acids. Germline V gives CDR1 SGHVS, CDR2 FQNEAQ. Trimming stripped 4 bases from V and 0 bases from J, with 16 bases between. CDR3 sequence reads: CASSSAGTSDSNQPQHF. The DNA of the CDR3 is TGTGCCAGCAGCTCAGCCGGGACGTCTGATAGCAATCAGCCCCAGCATTTT. Supplemented by reference TRBV7-8 and TRBJ1-5, the full variable domain reads GAGVSQSPRYKVAKRGQDVALRCDPISGHVSLFWYQQALGQGPEFLTYFQNEAQLDKSGLPSDRFFAERPEGSVSTLKIQRTQQEDSAVYLCASSSAGTSDSNQPQHFGDGTRLSIL.

A remark on this clonotype: It may be a read error: a sequence one base away is much more abundant. V is TRBV20-1 and J is TRBJ1-1; possibly TRBD1 for D (5 bases). This CDR3 contains 14 residues. The V gene lost 6 bases and the J gene lost 1 base, with 15 bases spanning the gap. The germline V gene encodes CDR1 DFQATT and CDR2 SNEGSKA (reference sequence). CDR3 residues: CSAKSDGANTEAFF. The CDR3 DNA reads TGCAGTGCCAAGTCGGACGGGGCGAACACTGAAGCTTTCTTT.

This clonotype appeared a few times. The V gene is TRBV25-1, the J gene TRBJ2-2, with TRBD1 matching over 7 bases. J gave up 0 bases and V 4 bases, and 2 bases lay outside the gene matches. CDR1 and CDR2 (germline): MGHDK, SYGVNS. The CDR3 extends over 15 amino acids. This CDR3 is CASSATGPNTGELFF. The CDR3 nucleotides read TGTGCCAGCAGTGCGACAGGGCCGAACACCGGGGAGCTGTTTTTT.

Ten or more counts support this clonotype. V gene TRBV7-9 combines with J gene TRBJ2-5; D gene uncertain. Germline CDR1 is SEHNR and CDR2 is FQNEAQ (reference sequence). This CDR3 region has 14 residues. With 3 bases removed from V and 3 bases from J, the gap between germline ends came to 11 bases. This chain's CDR3 is CASSLLEAKETQYF. DNA for the CDR3: TGTGCCAGCAGCTTGTTAGAAGCTAAAGAGACCCAGTACTTC.

This clonotype has just a few counts. The chain carries TRBV28 and TRBJ1-1; possibly TRBD1 for D (6 bases). V dropped 2 bases and J dropped 7 bases, with 11 bases sitting between them. The CDR3 runs 13 residues. Per germline, CDR1 MDHEN and CDR2 SYDVKM. The CDR3 spells CASSLPGGSEAFF. The DNA of the CDR3 is TGTGCCAGCAGTTTACCGGGGGGCAGTGAAGCTTTCTTT.

This clonotype was detected ten times or more. V is TRBV28 and J is TRBJ1-6; the match to TRBD1 covers 7 bases. The trim removed 5 bases at V and 0 bases at J, leaving 7 bases unmatched. The CDR3 spans 17 residues. In germline, CDR1 is MDHEN, CDR2 SYDVKM. The CDR3 spells CASSTPGQSSYNSPLHF. CDR3 bases: TGTGCCAGCAGTACCCCGGGACAGAGCTCCTATAATTCACCCCTCCACTTT. The whole variable domain, remainder taken from reference TRBV28 and TRBJ1-6, is DVKVTQSSRYLVKRTGEKVFLECVQDMDHENMFWYRQDPGLGLRLIYFSYDVKMKEKGDIPEGYSVSREKKERFSLILESASTNQTSMYLCASSTPGQSSYNSPLHFGNGTRLTVT.

This clonotype was found many times. This rearrangement joins TRBV29-1 to TRBJ2-3; TRBD2 matches at 7 bases. This CDR3 is built from 13 residues. The germline CDR1 and CDR2 sequences are SQVTM and ANQGSEA. J lost 4 bases, V lost 4 bases, and 5 bases had no gene match. The CDR3, as DNA: TGCAGCGTTGTTGCGGGGGAGGCAGATACGCAGTATTTT. It encodes CSVVAGEADTQYF.

This clonotype showed up many times. The chain has TRBV24-1 and TRBJ1-2; D is perhaps TRBD1 (6 bases). The germline CDR1 and CDR2 sequences are KGHDR and SFDVKD. The V end was cut by 4 bases, the J end by 5 bases, with 13 bases between. The CDR3 sequence is 14 residues long. The CDR3 DNA sequence: TGTGCCACCAGTGACCGACAGGACCTATATGGCTACACCTTC. Protein product: CATSDRQDLYGYTF.

This clonotype was counted many times. The chain links TRBV6-5 to TRBJ2-7, with 8 bases that match TRBD2. V dropped 0 bases and J dropped 3; count of bases not matched to a gene: 10. This CDR3 comprises 17 residues. Germline lookup yields CDR1 MNHEY and CDR2 SVGAGI. CDR3: CASSYSVAGGLFYEQYF. The DNA for the CDR3 is TGTGCCAGCAGTTACTCTGTGGCGGGAGGACTCTTCTACGAGCAGTACTTC.